This T cell receptor beta chain emerged from a study of blood T cell repertoires in COVID-19. At the level of the study: Italy, Spain and the United States were the sources of the convalescent and acute COVID-19 samples. T cells, B-cell-depleted T cells, or PBMCs provided the cDNA or gDNA that served as material.

In germline, CDR1 is SGHRS, CDR2 YFSETQ. This CDR3 is built from 16 residues. The V end lost 3 bases, the J end lost 2 bases, and 17 bases lay between the germline ends. Per the original data handling: For nucleated cells, counts were estimated from reference gene primer amplification. Some clones are missing from TCRdb's copy, which holds only in-frame ones; the method was immunoSEQ multiplex PCR. That table gives V, J and clone size, and the DNA gave D and trimming. Of over 250,000 clones listed, 80% to 90% are singletons. The TCR was taken from a woman aged 70-85 years with acute or convalescent COVID-19. Input material: peripheral blood. The rearrangement joins TRBV5-1 to TRBJ2-5; possibly TRBD1 for D (5 bases). The CDR3 bases are TGCGCCAGCAGCTGGGGTAGGGGCCTTCGGCAAGAGACCCAGTACTTC. Residues: CASSWGRGLRQETQYF.